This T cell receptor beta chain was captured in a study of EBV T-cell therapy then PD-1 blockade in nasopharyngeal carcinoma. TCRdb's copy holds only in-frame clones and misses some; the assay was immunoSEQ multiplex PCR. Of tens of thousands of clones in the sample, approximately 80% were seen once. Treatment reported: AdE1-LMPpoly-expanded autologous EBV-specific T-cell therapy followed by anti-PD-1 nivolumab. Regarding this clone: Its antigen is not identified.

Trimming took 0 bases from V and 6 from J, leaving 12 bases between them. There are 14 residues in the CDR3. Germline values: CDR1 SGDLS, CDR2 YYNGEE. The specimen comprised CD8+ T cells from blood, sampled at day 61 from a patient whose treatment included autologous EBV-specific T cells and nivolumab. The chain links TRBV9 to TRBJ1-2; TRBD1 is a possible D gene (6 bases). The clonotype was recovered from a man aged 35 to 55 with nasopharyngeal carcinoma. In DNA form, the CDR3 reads TGTGCCAGCAGCGTAGGGGGGCAGGACCATGGCTACACCTTC. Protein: CASSVGGQDHGYTF. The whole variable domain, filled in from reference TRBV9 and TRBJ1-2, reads DSGVTQTPKHLITATGQRVTLRCSPRSGDLSVYWYQQSLDQGLQFLIQYYNGEERAKGNILERFSAQQFPDLHSELNLSSLELGDSALYFCASSVGGQDHGYTFGSGTRLTVV.